One sample yielded the 23 T cell receptor beta chains listed below, sequenced in a study of blood T cell repertoires in COVID-19. TCRdb's table, derived via immunoSEQ multiplex PCR, lists solely in-frame clones and lacks some. This repertoire shows approximately 60,000 clones, about 81% found once; its top ten account for 14% to 15%. Sequences were obtained from peripheral blood. The source of these receptors is a man at least 80 years old with acute or convalescent COVID-19.

The genes are TRBV25-1 and TRBJ2-6; D is unclear. This CDR3 has 15 residues. Between the trimmed V and J ends, which lost 3 bases and 0 bases, there was a span of 6 bases. Germline loops: CDR1 MGHDK, CDR2 SYGVNS. CDR3 coding DNA: TGTGCCAGCAGTGACAGAACCTCTGGGGCCAACGTCCTGACTTTC. Translation: CASSDRTSGANVLTF.

This clone has only one observation. The genes are TRBV3-1 (or the pseudogene TRBV3-2) and TRBJ2-7; TRBD2 aligns across 8 bases. Trimming at V came to 2 bases and at J to 2 bases, leaving 5 bases not matched to a gene. The CDR3 spans 15 residues. Germline values: CDR1 LGHDT, CDR2 YNNKEL (reference sequence). The CDR3 coding sequence is TGTGCCAGCAGCCAAAGCGGGGGACCCACCTACGAGCAGTACTTC. This gives the protein CASSQSGGPTYEQYF.

This sequence joins TRBV5-1 and TRBJ2-5; possibly TRBD1 for D (6 bases). Trimming took 2 bases from V and 4 from J, leaving 12 bases between them. The CDR3 has 14 amino acids. Germline CDR1 reads SGHRS; CDR2 reads YFSETQ. The CDR3 DNA sequence: TGCGCCAGCAGCTTTAACAGGGATGCAGAGACCCAGTACTTC. The encoded protein is CASSFNRDAETQYF.

The chain joins TRBV2 to TRBJ1-1, with a possible D match to TRBD1 (6 bases). The CDR3 length is 15 residues. V was shortened by 5 bases and J by 2 bases, with 15 bases between the two germline ends. Germline lookup yields CDR1 SNHLY and CDR2 FYNNEI. CDR3 sequence reads: CASSRRGQRNTEAFF. The DNA for the CDR3 is TGTGCCAGCAGTCGCCGTGGACAGAGAAACACTGAAGCTTTCTTT. The full variable domain, completed using reference TRBV2 and TRBJ1-1, is EPEVTQTPSHQVTQMGQEVILRCVPISNHLYFYWYRQILGQKVEFLVSFYNNEISEKSEIFDDQFSVERPDGSNFTLKIRSTKLEDSAMYFCASSRRGQRNTEAFFGQGTRLTVV.

V gene TRBV2 combines with J gene TRBJ1-1; 7 nucleotides line up with TRBD1. This CDR3 spans 14 amino acids. V lost 5 bases to trimming and J lost 0 bases; unmatched junction nucleotides: 3. Germline V CDR1 and CDR2: SNHLY, FYNNEI. In DNA form, the CDR3 reads TGTGCCAGCAGTCGACAGGGTTTGAACACTGAAGCTTTCTTT. It specifies CASSRQGLNTEAFF.

The CDR3 spells CASSPGQGGTEAFF. CDR3 nucleotide sequence: TGTGCCAGTAGCCCCGGACAGGGTGGCACTGAAGCTTTCTTT. The J gene is TRBJ1-1, the V gene TRBV19; 8 positions agree with TRBD1. The germline CDR1 and CDR2 sequences are LNHDA and SQIVND (reference sequence). The trim removed 6 bases at V and 4 bases at J, leaving 7 bases unmatched. The CDR3 sequence is 14 residues long.

This chain connects TRBV15 to TRBJ2-7; D unclear. Germline values: CDR1 LNHNV, CDR2 YYDKDF (reference sequence). The V gene lost 1 base and the J gene lost 3 bases, with 10 bases spanning the gap. The CDR3 runs 14 residues. The CDR3 sequence: CATSRGGQNYEQYF. The CDR3, as DNA: TGTGCCACCAGCAGAGGTGGTCAGAACTACGAGCAGTACTTC. Full variable domain (rest looked up from reference TRBV15 and TRBJ2-7): DAMVIQNPRYQVTQFGKPVTLSCSQTLNHNVMYWYQQKSSQAPKLLFHYYDKDFNNEADTPDNFQSRRPNTSFCFLDIRSPGLGDTAMYLCATSRGGQNYEQYFGPGTRLTVT.

V usage is TRBV7-9 and J usage is TRBJ1-6; no definite D call. With 4 bases removed from V and 7 bases from J, the gap between germline ends came to 8 bases. CDR3 length equals 13 residues. CDR1 and CDR2 from the germline V gene are SEHNR and FQNEAQ (reference sequence). This CDR3 reads CASSYRRNSPLHF. For the CDR3, the DNA is TGTGCCAGCAGCTACCGTCGGAATTCACCCCTCCACTTT.

As DNA, the CDR3 is TGCGCCAGCAGCCCCCGGGAGATTAACTATGGCTACACCTTC. This encodes CASSPREINYGYTF. The J gene is TRBJ1-2, the V gene TRBV4-1; no reliable D call. The V end was cut by 4 bases, the J end by 1 base, with 10 bases between. CDR1 is MGHRA and CDR2 is YSYEKL in the germline V gene. The length of the CDR3 is 14 residues.

The chain couples TRBV4-1 to TRBJ1-6; a weak D match, TRBD1 (6 bases). The CDR3 is made up of 16 amino acids. The germline gives CDR1 MGHRA, CDR2 YSYEKL. The V end was cut by 4 bases, the J end by 2 bases, with 12 bases between. CDR3 bases: TGCGCCAGCAGCCCCCCACAGGGAACCTATAATTCACCCCTCCACTTT. Residues: CASSPPQGTYNSPLHF.

The rearrangement joins TRBV23-1 to TRBJ1-3; no firm D call. TRBV23-1 is marked as an open reading frame, function uncertain. Trimming stripped 8 bases from V and 0 bases from J, with 23 bases between. There are 18 residues in the CDR3. CDR3 protein: CASRFVQVTQSSGNTIYF. CDR3 nucleotides: TGCGCCAGCCGTTTTGTGCAGGTTACCCAGAGCTCTGGAAACACCATATATTTT.

In this sample, this clone turned up a few times. The chain has TRBV4-1 and TRBJ1-2, with 12 bases fitting TRBD1. The CDR3 length is 15 residues. Germline lookup yields CDR1 MGHRA and CDR2 YSYEKL. Unmatched junction bases numbered 4, after V lost 3 bases and J lost 5 bases. The CDR3 nucleotides are TGCGCCAGCAGCCAGGGGACAGGGGGCGGGTATGGCTACACCTTC. It specifies CASSQGTGGGYGYTF.

This sequence joins TRBV18 and TRBJ1-1; 10 bases are a match to TRBD1. The J segment lost 3 bases and the V segment lost 3 bases, leaving 1 base of the junction unmatched. Germline V gene lookup returns CDR1 KGHSH and CDR2 LQKENI. CDR3 length: 14 amino acids. For the CDR3, the DNA is TGTGCCAGCTCACCTGGGACAGGGGACACTGAAGCTTTCTTT. Its translation: CASSPGTGDTEAFF.

The chain joins TRBV2 to TRBJ2-4; D remains unclear. The germline gives CDR1 SNHLY, CDR2 FYNNEI. Trimming stripped 4 bases from V and 1 base from J, with 14 bases between. The CDR3 is 16 residues long. The chain's CDR3 is CASSVLYRRAKNIQYF. Written as DNA, the CDR3 is TGTGCCAGCAGTGTCCTATATCGGCGGGCCAAAAACATTCAGTACTTC.

A remark on this clone: The junction shows a germline mismatch at one end, possibly a read error. This sequence joins TRBV5-1 and TRBJ1-1; 10 bases line up with TRBD1. Looked up from germline, CDR1 is SGHRS and CDR2 is YFSETQ. The CDR3 is 14 amino acids. The CDR3 loop reads CASSYRDRGLIPTF. CDR3 nucleotides: TGCGCCAGCAGCTACCGGGACAGGGGCTTAATTCCGACGTTT. The whole variable domain, remainder taken from reference TRBV5-1 and TRBJ1-1, is KAGVTQTPRYLIKTRGQQVTLSCSPISGHRSVSWYQQTPGQGLQFLFEYFSETQRNKGNFPGRFSGRQFSNSRSEMNVSTLELGDSALYLCASSYRDRGLIPTFGQGTRLTVV.

This chain connects TRBV5-1 to TRBJ1-2, with D uncertain. From germline, CDR1 is SGHRS and CDR2 YFSETQ. The CDR3 extends over 14 amino acids. The germline V and J ends were trimmed by 0 bases and 5 bases, with 11 bases remaining between them. Written as DNA, the CDR3 is TGCGCCAGCAGCTTGGATGGCGGAGCGTATGGCTACACCTTC. Amino acids: CASSLDGGAYGYTF. The full variable domain, in which reference TRBV5-1 and TRBJ1-2 provide the parts outside the CDR3, is KAGVTQTPRYLIKTRGQQVTLSCSPISGHRSVSWYQQTPGQGLQFLFEYFSETQRNKGNFPGRFSGRQFSNSRSEMNVSTLELGDSALYLCASSLDGGAYGYTFGSGTRLTVV.

The DNA for the CDR3 is TGTGCCTGGAGTGAGAGCTCTGGGGCCAACGTCCTGACTTTC. Protein: CAWSESSGANVLTF. This rearrangement joins TRBV30 to TRBJ2-6; no clear D gene. Germline V gene data show CDR1 as GTSNPN and CDR2 as SVGIG (reference sequence). V was clipped by 1 base and J by 0 bases, with 4 bases between them. The CDR3 is 14 amino acids.

In its sample, this clone was seen once. The chain carries TRBV21-1 and TRBJ2-7; the table gives TRBD1 as D, unverified against the DNA. TRBV21-1 is given as a pseudogene. The CDR3 consists of 16 residues. The DNA of the CDR3 is TGTGCCAGCAGCAAGTTACAGGGGGTACGTTGCTACGAGCAGTACTTC. It is translated as CASSKLQGVRCYEQYF.

The chain employs TRBV6-6 and TRBJ1-3; D uncertain. Trimming shortened V by 2 bases and J by 3 bases, and 14 bases separated the two germline ends. The CDR3 totals 16 residues. Per the germline V gene, CDR1 is MNHNY and CDR2 is SVGAGI (reference sequence). This chain's CDR3 is CASSYGRVEYGNTIYF. Written as DNA, the CDR3 is TGTGCCAGCAGTTACGGGCGGGTAGAGTATGGAAACACCATATATTTT.

The gene calls are TRBV5-1 and TRBJ1-2; D may be TRBD1 (6 bases). CDR1 and CDR2 (germline): SGHRS, YFSETQ. The ends were cut back, 0 bases at V and 1 base at J, with 13 bases in the middle. This CDR3 comprises 16 residues. This chain's CDR3 is CASSLGPGVYNYGYTF. CDR3 DNA: TGCGCCAGCAGCTTGGGACCAGGGGTATATAACTATGGCTACACCTTC. Based on the CDR3 plus reference TRBV5-1 and TRBJ1-2, the full variable domain is KAGVTQTPRYLIKTRGQQVTLSCSPISGHRSVSWYQQTPGQGLQFLFEYFSETQRNKGNFPGRFSGRQFSNSRSEMNVSTLELGDSALYLCASSLGPGVYNYGYTFGSGTRLTVV.

The CDR3 bases are TGCGCCAGCAGCTTGGCGGGGACAGGGGCCACTGAAGCTTTCTTT. It encodes CASSLAGTGATEAFF. The V and J genes are TRBV5-1 and TRBJ1-1, with TRBD1 matching 10 bases. The CDR3 runs 15 residues. Losses at the gene ends were 0 bases for V and 4 bases for J; bases not matched to a gene: 3. Germline CDR1 is SGHRS and CDR2 is YFSETQ.

This chain joins TRBV2 and TRBJ2-1; maybe TRBD1 (6 bases). Looked up from germline, CDR1 is SNHLY and CDR2 is FYNNEI. V lost 3 bases and J lost 5, with 8 bases in between. This CDR3 is built from 13 residues. CDR3 nucleotide sequence: TGTGCCAGCAGTGACACAGGGAACAATGAGCAGTTCTTC. This sequence encodes CASSDTGNNEQFF.

J is TRBJ2-7 and V is TRBV2; the match to TRBD2 covers 7 bases. Germline lookup yields CDR1 SNHLY and CDR2 FYNNEI. CDR3 length equals 15 residues. J was trimmed by 1 base and V by 6 bases; bases with no gene match: 9. The CDR3 coding sequence is TGTGCCAGCAGCGGGGGGAGGGCAGGATCCTACGAGCAGTACTTC. The encoded protein is CASSGGRAGSYEQYF.